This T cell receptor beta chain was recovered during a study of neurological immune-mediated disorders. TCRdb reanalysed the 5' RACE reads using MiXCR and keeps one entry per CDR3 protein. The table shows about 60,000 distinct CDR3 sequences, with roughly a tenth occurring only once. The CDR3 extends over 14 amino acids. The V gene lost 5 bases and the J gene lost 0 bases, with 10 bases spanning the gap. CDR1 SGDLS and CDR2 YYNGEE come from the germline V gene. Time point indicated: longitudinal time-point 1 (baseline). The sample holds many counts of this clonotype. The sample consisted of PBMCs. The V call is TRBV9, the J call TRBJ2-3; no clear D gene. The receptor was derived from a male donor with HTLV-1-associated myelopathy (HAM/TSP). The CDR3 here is CASRSLESTDTQYF. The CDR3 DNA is TGTGCCAGCAGGTCTCTAGAAAGCACAGATACGCAGTATTTT.